This T cell receptor beta chain is drawn from a study of blood T cell repertoires in COVID-19 (dated by TCRdb to the early 2020s). About the investigation overall: Collaborator samples came from the United States, Italy and Spain and covered acute and convalescent phases of COVID-19. Where HLA class I and class II types were available, the types were taken from metadata supplied by the sample provider, not from assay-based typing. The prospective study material was composed of cDNA or gDNA derived from T cells, B-cell-depleted T cells, or PBMCs. Samples came from the ongoing ImmuneRACE study (first 160 participants) plus 1,254 subjects from 6 global collaborators. Deeply sampled blood TCRbeta repertoires from subjects exposed to, actively infected with, or recovered from COVID-19 were included in the dataset. The sample metadata nearly always contained a de-identified subject ID, COVID-19 status, age in years and sex. The repertoires were released in a freely available public database meant as a resource for research on the immune response to SARS-CoV-2.

Results the study describes overall, beyond this receptor: The quantity of clinical and demographic metadata differed by source and by participant and was supplied without curation.

TCRbeta CDR3 regions were amplified from genomic DNA using the immunoSEQ Assay, a bias-controlled multiplex PCR. As for how the authors treated the data: The number of nucleated cells in each sample was estimated by amplification of reference gene primers within the assay. Sequence reads were collapsed and filtered to measure the absolute abundance of every unique TCRbeta CDR3 rearrangement. For each sample, productive Simpson clonality was calculated as the square root of Simpson's diversity index over productive rearrangements. The immuneACCESS repertoire file appears here via TCRdb, limited to in-frame rearrangements. These files lack a portion of the clones; in checked studies, under half of the deficit traces to unresolved V genes, and the cause of the others is not known. D and trimming come from the DNA, and the V and J calls and clone size come from that table. The sample profile shows about 59,000 clones; 80% to 90% of them were found once. The ten largest clonotypes hold approximately 6.9% of the sample.

The CDR3 runs 15 amino acids, cysteine and phenylalanine included. Solely the CDR3 DNA is kept, with 45 bases framed from the first base. Trimmed from V: 6 bases; trimmed from J: 6 bases; junction bases lacking a gene match: 11. The germline V gene supplies CDR1 KGHSH and CDR2 LQKENI. Collaborating institutions collected whole blood in K2EDTA tubes following their own protocols. For TCRbeta analysis, collaborator samples were shipped as frozen whole blood, as isolated PBMCs, or as DNA extracted from either sample type. On this clone: Which antigen it targets is not known. Per-nucleotide qualities are absent, and no much larger clonotype sits a single base away.

This TCR was sampled from a man aged 55 to 69 with active or convalescent COVID-19. Recombination linked TRBV18 to TRBJ1-2, with 9 bases in between that match TRBD1. Sequenced material: peripheral blood. In nucleotide form, the sequence is TGTGCCAGCTCCGACGCGGGACAGGGAGGAGATGGCTACACCTTC. It encodes CASSDAGQGGDGYTF. Reference TRBV18 and TRBJ1-2 genes cover what lies past the CDR3, so the full variable domain is NAGVMQNPRHLVRRRGQEARLRCSPMKGHSHVYWYRQLPEEGLKFMVYLQKENIIDESGMPKERFSAEFPKEGPSILRIQQVVRGDSAAYFCASSDAGQGGDGYTFGSGTRLTVV.